The 26 T cell receptor beta chains below were found in one sample sequenced in a study of T cell responses to AZD1222 COVID-19 vaccine. Repertoires were generated with immunoSEQ multiplex PCR, while TCRdb's copy carries only in-frame clones and drops some. The sample has just over 150,000 clones, 80% to 90% seen once. Material: peripheral blood, obtained after recovery from COVID-19. All receptors derive from an adult who had recovered from COVID-19.

The chain employs TRBV7-3 and TRBJ2-2; TRBD1 or TRBD2 may be the D gene (5 bases each). The CDR3 contains 15 residues. Trimming pared 4 bases from V and 6 bases from J, leaving 15 bases between. Germline CDR1 SGHTA, CDR2 FQGTGA. The CDR3 here is CASSSGTPQAGELFF. In DNA form, the CDR3 reads TGTGCCAGCAGCTCCGGGACCCCCCAGGCCGGGGAGCTGTTTTTT. Full variable domain (remainder filled in from reference TRBV7-3 and TRBJ2-2): GAGVSQTPSNKVTEKGKYVELRCDPISGHTALYWYRQSLGQGPEFLIYFQGTGAADDSGLPNDRFFAVRPEGSVSTLKIQRTERGDSAVYLCASSSGTPQAGELFFGEGSRLTVL.

The rearrangement uses TRBV7-9 and TRBJ2-3; D is unresolved. The germline V gene encodes CDR1 SEHNR and CDR2 FQNEAQ (reference sequence). With 3 bases removed from V and 0 bases from J, the gap between germline ends came to 13 bases. The CDR3 is made up of 16 amino acids. CDR3 residues: CASSLGRVGSTDTQYF. The DNA for the CDR3 is TGTGCCAGCAGCTTGGGAAGAGTTGGTAGCACAGATACGCAGTATTTT.

The rearrangement uses TRBV3-1 (or the pseudogene TRBV3-2) and TRBJ2-7, with no clear D. Germline CDR1 is LGHDT and CDR2 is YNNKEL (reference sequence). V lost 5 bases and J lost 4, with 9 bases in between. This CDR3 is built from 12 residues. CDR3 amino acids: CASSSGGYEQYF. The DNA for the CDR3 is TGTGCCAGCAGCTCGGGCGGATACGAGCAGTACTTC.

The chain carries TRBV15 and TRBJ1-5; 7 positions match TRBD1. Germline assignment: CDR1 LNHNV and CDR2 YYDKDF (reference sequence). V lost 3 bases, J lost 0 bases, and 5 bases stayed unmatched. The CDR3 runs 16 residues. CDR3 DNA: TGTGCCACCAGCAGCCGGGACAGCTATAGCAATCAGCCCCAGCATTTT. Translating gives CATSSRDSYSNQPQHF.

The chain employs TRBV9 and TRBJ2-5, with TRBD1 matching 8 bases. Losses at the gene ends were 3 bases for V and 5 bases for J; bases not matched to a gene: 9. The CDR3 extends over 15 amino acids. Germline CDR1 SGDLS, CDR2 YYNGEE. The CDR3 protein is CASSGSGGEMETQYF. The CDR3 coding sequence is TGTGCCAGCAGCGGATCAGGGGGCGAGATGGAGACCCAGTACTTC.

The V and J genes are TRBV5-1 and TRBJ2-6; a possible D gene is TRBD2 (5 bases). V was pared by 4 bases and J by 1 base, with 12 bases between. This CDR3 spans 16 amino acids. Per the germline V gene, CDR1 is SGHRS and CDR2 is YFSETQ. DNA for the CDR3: TGCGCCAGCAGCATACGAGGGAATTCTGGGGCCAACGTCCTGACTTTC. This encodes CASSIRGNSGANVLTF.

The rearrangement joins TRBV10-3 to TRBJ2-1; no reliable D call. The CDR3 consists of 15 residues. With 2 bases removed from V and 0 bases from J, the gap between germline ends came to 8 bases. Germline V lookup: CDR1 ENHRY, CDR2 SYGVKD. CDR3 coding DNA: TGTGCCATCAGTGAGGTGGCTATCTCCTACAATGAGCAGTTCTTC. Residues: CAISEVAISYNEQFF.

The V gene is TRBV7-2, the J gene TRBJ1-4; no reliable D call. The CDR3 consists of 14 residues. V dropped 1 base and J dropped 5 bases, with 8 bases sitting between them. The germline V gene encodes CDR1 SGHTA and CDR2 FQGNSA. CDR3 amino acids: CASSLVYGNEKLFF. The DNA of the CDR3 is TGTGCCAGCAGCTTAGTCTACGGGAATGAAAAACTGTTTTTT. Full variable domain (outside the CDR3, taken from reference TRBV7-2 and TRBJ1-4): GAGVSQSPSNKVTEKGKDVELRCDPISGHTALYWYRQSLGQGLEFLIYFQGNSAPDKSGLPSDRFSAERTGGSVSTLTIQRTQQEDSAVYLCASSLVYGNEKLFFGSGTQLSVL.

The CDR3: CASREHGTGGDEQYF. DNA for the CDR3: TGTGCCAGCAGAGAGCACGGGACAGGGGGTGACGAGCAGTACTTC. The chain combines TRBV2 with TRBJ2-7; 11 nucleotides line up with TRBD1. This CDR3 has 15 residues. The germline gives CDR1 SNHLY, CDR2 FYNNEI. Losses at the gene ends were 6 bases for V and 5 bases for J; bases not matched to a gene: 9.

The V and J genes are TRBV10-3 and TRBJ2-7; TRBD1 or TRBD2 may be the D gene (6 bases each). This CDR3 contains 11 residues. Germline V gene sequence: CDR1 ENHRY, CDR2 SYGVKD. V lost 8 bases and J 4 bases, leaving 9 bases between the germline ends. CDR3 residues: CAISGAYEQYF. The CDR3 bases are TGTGCCATCTCGGGGGCATACGAGCAGTACTTC.

This chain links TRBV3-1 (or the pseudogene TRBV3-2) with TRBJ2-7; maybe TRBD1 (6 bases). The CDR3 spans 15 residues. The V gene's germline CDR1 is LGHDT and CDR2 YNNKEL (reference sequence). V lost 8 bases and J lost 0, with 17 bases in between. The CDR3 DNA is TGTGCCAGCCCCTCCGGGACACTTTACTCCTACGAGCAGTACTTC. It specifies CASPSGTLYSYEQYF.

The rearrangement links TRBV5-1 to TRBJ2-3; 10 bases match TRBD2. Trimming cost V 7 bases and J 2 bases; bases outside gene matches: 7. Per germline, CDR1 SGHRS and CDR2 YFSETQ. The length of the CDR3 is 15 residues. The CDR3 loop is CASSGTSEPTDTQYF. The CDR3 DNA sequence: TGCGCCAGCTCCGGGACTAGCGAGCCCACAGATACGCAGTATTTT. The variable domain in full, with the rest retrieved from reference TRBV5-1 and TRBJ2-3, is KAGVTQTPRYLIKTRGQQVTLSCSPISGHRSVSWYQQTPGQGLQFLFEYFSETQRNKGNFPGRFSGRQFSNSRSEMNVSTLELGDSALYLCASSGTSEPTDTQYFGPGTRLTVL.

The chain carries TRBV18 and TRBJ1-1; TRBD1 matches 7 bases. Trimming removed 6 bases from V and 1 base from J; junction bases left unmatched: 2. The CDR3 is 13 amino acids. Germline V gene data show CDR1 as KGHSH and CDR2 as LQKENI. The CDR3 region is CASSWTGNTEAFF. The CDR3 DNA reads as TGTGCCAGCTCTTGGACAGGGAACACTGAAGCTTTCTTT.

This clone was detected only a few times. This chain uses TRBV10-2 with TRBJ2-5; 8 positions match TRBD2. V lost 7 bases, J lost 7 bases, and 11 bases stayed unmatched. Germline CDR1 is WSHSY and CDR2 is SAAADI. The CDR3 contains 14 residues. CDR3 amino acids: CASTGGLGSGTQYF. The CDR3 nucleotides are TGCGCCAGCACCGGGGGACTAGGGTCGGGGACCCAGTACTTC.

The chain is built from TRBV24-1 and TRBJ2-7; 7 nucleotides agree with TRBD2. CDR3 length equals 15 residues. Germline V gene data show CDR1 as KGHDR and CDR2 as SFDVKD. V was pared by 3 bases and J by 1 base, with 5 bases of the junction left unmatched. CDR3 loop: CATSDPTSASYEQYF. CDR3 in DNA: TGTGCCACCAGTGATCCCACTAGCGCTTCCTACGAGCAGTACTTC.

V is TRBV28 and J is TRBJ1-5; D might be TRBD1 (5 bases). In germline, CDR1 is MDHEN, CDR2 SYDVKM. Trimming pared 6 bases from V and 5 bases from J, leaving 8 bases between. The CDR3 runs to 12 residues. The CDR3 DNA follows: TGTGCCAGCAGGGGACGTGATCAGCCCCAGCATTTT. As protein: CASRGRDQPQHF.

This clone has a handful of counts. The chain recombines TRBV5-4 with TRBJ2-1, with D perhaps matching TRBD2 (6 bases). The CDR3 is 14 residues long. CDR1 is SGHNT, CDR2 YYREEE, per germline (reference sequence). The V and J ends lost 6 bases and 7 bases respectively, with 17 bases between them. The CDR3 reads CASTLGGSGNEQFF. Here the CDR3 DNA reads TGTGCCAGCACCCTGGGAGGATCTGGGAATGAGCAGTTCTTC.

The chain couples TRBV27 to TRBJ1-1, with a weak D call TRBD1 (5 bases). V dropped 0 bases and J dropped 0 bases, with 20 bases sitting between them. CDR1 MNHEY and CDR2 SMNVEV come from the germline V gene (reference sequence). The length of the CDR3 is 19 residues. The CDR3 region is CASSLSRPARGGVNTEAFF. The CDR3 DNA reads as TGTGCCAGCAGTTTATCCCGTCCCGCCCGTGGGGGTGTGAACACTGAAGCTTTCTTT.

This clone was counted between two and nine times. The chain uses TRBV6-5 and TRBJ1-1; D not resolved. Trimming took 5 bases from V and 3 from J, leaving 10 bases between them. This CDR3 is 13 amino acids long. Germline V lookup: CDR1 MNHEY, CDR2 SVGAGI. In DNA, the CDR3 is TGTGCCAGCAGTCGGACCTGGGACACTGAAGCTTTCTTT. This codes for CASSRTWDTEAFF.

V usage is TRBV15 and J usage is TRBJ2-1; 9 bases line up with TRBD2. The V segment lost 5 bases and the J segment 2 bases; nucleotides outside the gene matches: 7. Germline V gene sequence: CDR1 LNHNV, CDR2 YYDKDF (reference sequence). This CDR3 has 16 residues. CDR3 coding DNA: TGTGCCACCAGCGGATCAACTAGCGGGCCCTACAATGAGCAGTTCTTC. It is translated as CATSGSTSGPYNEQFF.

This clone was detected a few times. As DNA, the CDR3 is TGTGCCAGCAGCCAAGATGCCTATGGCTACACCTTC. Encoded protein: CASSQDAYGYTF. V and J are TRBV4-2 and TRBJ1-2; D remains unclear. The CDR3 consists of 12 residues. The V gene lost 0 bases and the J gene lost 4 bases, with 3 bases spanning the gap. Per germline, CDR1 LGHNA and CDR2 YNFKEQ.

CDR3 DNA: TGTGCCAGCAGGAAGGGGTTGGTCTATGGCTACACCTTC. It encodes CASRKGLVYGYTF. J is TRBJ1-2 and V is TRBV28, with TRBD1 as a possible D gene (5 bases). The CDR3 length is 13 residues. Trimming took 6 bases from V and 4 from J, leaving 12 bases between them. CDR1 and CDR2 from the germline V gene are MDHEN and SYDVKM.

This clone was counted between two and nine times. This CDR3 is CASSEGTPYEQYF. The CDR3 DNA reads TGTGCCAGCAGTGAAGGGACACCCTACGAGCAGTACTTC. The V and J genes are TRBV6-1 and TRBJ2-7, with a possible D match to TRBD1 (5 bases). Looked up from germline, CDR1 is MNHNS and CDR2 is SASEGT. There are 13 residues in the CDR3. Trimming left V 1 base short and J 2 bases short, with 6 bases between.

The chain has TRBV7-8 and TRBJ1-6; no firm D call. V lost 5 bases, J lost 7 bases, and 6 bases lay in between. The CDR3 runs 12 residues. The germline CDR1 and CDR2 sequences are SGHVS and FQNEAQ. The CDR3 loop reads CASSPPNSPLHF. The CDR3 DNA follows: TGTGCCAGCAGCCCACCGAATTCACCCCTCCACTTT.

J is TRBJ1-2 and V is TRBV7-3; 8 positions match TRBD1. The CDR3 sequence is 16 residues long. Germline trimming cut 2 bases from V and 8 bases from J; bases unmatched to any gene: 13. The germline CDR1 and CDR2 sequences are SGHTA and FQGTGA. In nucleotides, the CDR3 is TGTGCCAGCAGCTTAGAGACCGGGACAGGAAGGGAGGGCTACACCTTC. It encodes CASSLETGTGREGYTF.

This rearrangement joins TRBV11-3 to TRBJ2-2, with D possibly called TRBD1 or TRBD2 (6 bases each). The CDR3 consists of 19 residues. Trimming removed 5 bases from V and 3 bases from J, with 25 bases in between. Germline CDR1 reads SGHNT; CDR2 reads YENEEA. CDR3 residues: CASSPGGSRFIRDTGELFF. CDR3 DNA sequence: TGTGCCAGCAGCCCCGGGGGCAGCAGATTTATTAGGGACACCGGGGAGCTGTTTTTT. The full variable domain, with the rest looked up from reference TRBV11-3 and TRBJ2-2, is EAGVVQSPRYKIIEKKQPVAFWCNPISGHNTLYWYLQNLGQGPELLIRYENEEAVDDSQLPKDRFSAERLKGVDSTLKIQPAELGDSAVYLCASSPGGSRFIRDTGELFFGEGSRLTVL.